Described below is a single TCR beta chain sequence and its context. Its antigen is still unknown. Time point meaning: pre-sensitization, week 0. Treatment of the sample: therapeutic diphenylcyclopropenone sensitization with weekly scalp DPC. The study drew its donors from alopecia patients who were 18 to 70 years old and suitable for DPC. In TCRdb, the RACE reads were re-called with MiXCR into one record per CDR3 protein. Of about 300,000 distinct CDR3 sequences in the sample, roughly 6% were seen once. The source of the sample is a study of human T cells and chemical hapten exposure. Study-level findings and limits: DPC sensitization left the count of TCRs above 1 in 1000 unchanged. Clustering by CDR3 similarity yielded significantly more large clusters from expanded TCRs than controls.

The clonotype comes from a young woman with alopecia areata. Some clones in this sample may be carry-over from other donors' samples. The material was whole blood, obtained in connection with sensitization to the hapten diphenylcyclopropenone (DPC).

In DNA, the CDR3 is TGTGCCAGCAGTCCACCGGGACAGGGGGATGAAAAACTGTTTTTT. It codes for CASSPPGQGDEKLFF. The rearrangement joins TRBV6-6 to TRBJ1-4, with 11 bases lining up with TRBD1. This CDR3 contains 15 residues. Trimming took 5 bases from V and 6 from J; bases not matched to a gene: 5. The germline gives CDR1 MNHNY, CDR2 SVGAGI (reference sequence).